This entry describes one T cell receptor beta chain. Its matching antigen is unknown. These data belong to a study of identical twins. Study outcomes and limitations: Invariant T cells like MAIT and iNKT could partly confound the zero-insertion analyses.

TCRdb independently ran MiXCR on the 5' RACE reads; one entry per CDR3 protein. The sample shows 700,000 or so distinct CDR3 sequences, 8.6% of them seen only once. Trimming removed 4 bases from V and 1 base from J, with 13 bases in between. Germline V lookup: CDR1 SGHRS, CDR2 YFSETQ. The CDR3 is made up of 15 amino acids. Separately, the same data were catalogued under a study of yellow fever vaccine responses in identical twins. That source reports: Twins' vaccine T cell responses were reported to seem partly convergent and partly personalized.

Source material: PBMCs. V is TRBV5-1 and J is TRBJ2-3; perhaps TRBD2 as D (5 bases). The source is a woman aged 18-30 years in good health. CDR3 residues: CASSPGGLGTDTQYF. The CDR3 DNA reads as TGCGCCAGCAGCCCCGGCGGGCTAGGCACAGATACGCAGTATTTT.